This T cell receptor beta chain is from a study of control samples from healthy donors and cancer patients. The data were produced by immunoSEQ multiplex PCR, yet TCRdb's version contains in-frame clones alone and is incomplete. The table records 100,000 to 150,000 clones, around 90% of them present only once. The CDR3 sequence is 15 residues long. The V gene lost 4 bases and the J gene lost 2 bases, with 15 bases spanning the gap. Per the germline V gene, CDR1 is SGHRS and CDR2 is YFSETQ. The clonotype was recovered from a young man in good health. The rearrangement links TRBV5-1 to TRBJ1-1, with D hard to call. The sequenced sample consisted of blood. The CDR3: CASSQQSGRNTEAFF. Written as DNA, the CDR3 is TGCGCCAGCAGCCAACAAAGTGGGAGAAACACTGAAGCTTTCTTT.